What follows is one T cell receptor (beta chain) and its context. The protocol was immunoSEQ multiplex PCR, while the TCRdb copy is restricted to in-frame clones and leaves out a portion. The data show approximately 72,000 clones, about 90% seen once. These data originate in a study of T cell changes during pregnancy in multiple sclerosis. Germline CDR1 is MNHEY and CDR2 is SMNVEV (reference sequence). This CDR3 region has 14 residues. Trimming removed 5 bases from V and 6 bases from J, with 14 bases in between. The sequence came from a female donor in good health, enrolled as a control in a pregnancy study. The chain couples TRBV27 to TRBJ2-1; a weak D match, TRBD2 (6 bases). The sample in question was peripheral blood, obtained in the first trimester of pregnancy. The CDR3 DNA follows: TGTGCCAGCAGTGCCGGGACTTCCGTCAATGAGCAGTTCTTC. It specifies CASSAGTSVNEQFF.